This entry lists 29 T cell receptor beta chains sequenced from one sample in a study of beta chain features in type 1 diabetes. The sequenced template was cDNA made from the entire isolated RNA. Measured with immunoSEQ multiplex PCR; TCRdb has only the in-frame clones, and not every one. The sample consists of 110,000 or so clones, around 40% of them appearing once. Material for sequencing was stem cell memory CD4+ T cells from blood. The receptor set was obtained from a woman in her late teens or twenties in good health.

This clone has at least ten counts. The V and J genes are TRBV7-9 and TRBJ1-1; D is undetermined. The V end lost 6 bases, the J end lost 11 bases, and 16 bases lay between the germline ends. The CDR3 has 12 amino acids. Germline V gene lookup returns CDR1 SEHNR and CDR2 FQNEAQ (reference sequence). The CDR3 DNA reads TGTGCCAGCAGACATACATGGGAGCCCGCTTTCTTT. It codes for CASRHTWEPAFF.

This clone turned up a few times. CDR3 nucleotides: TGTGCCAGTTACAGGTTTAATGAAAAACTGTTTTTT. Its protein product is CASYRFNEKLFF. The J gene is TRBJ1-4, the V gene TRBV28; possible D gene TRBD1, 5 bases. From germline, CDR1 is MDHEN and CDR2 SYDVKM. This CDR3 spans 12 amino acids. Trimming cost V 9 bases and J 4 bases, with 9 bases left between them.

This clone was seen only once. J is TRBJ2-2 and V is TRBV19; perhaps TRBD1 as D (5 bases). The V and J ends lost 7 bases and 5 bases respectively, with 14 bases between them. The germline gives CDR1 LNHDA, CDR2 SQIVND (reference sequence). This CDR3 contains 14 residues. The CDR3 region has the DNA TGTGCCAGTACCGATCAGGGTTTGACCGGGGAGCTGTTTTTT. It translates to CASTDQGLTGELFF.

As to this clone: The junction and the germline gene differ at one end; a read error may be behind it. The chain has TRBV7-6 and TRBJ2-4; D unclear. Germline V gives CDR1 SGHVS, CDR2 FNYEAQ. The CDR3 runs 15 residues. The CDR3 is CASSLGPLAKNIQYF. Here the CDR3 DNA reads TGTGCCAGCAGTTTAGGTCCCTTAGCCAAAAACATTCAGTACTTC.

In its sample, this clone was seen a few times. The V gene is TRBV28, the J gene TRBJ2-7; D remains ambiguous. The CDR3 totals 14 residues. V lost 7 bases to trimming and J lost 1 base, with 14 bases between them. CDR1 and CDR2 from the germline V gene are MDHEN and SYDVKM. The CDR3 sequence: CASTFPHRSYEQYF. CDR3 bases: TGTGCCAGCACCTTCCCCCACAGATCCTACGAGCAGTACTTC.

The chain is built from TRBV7-9 and TRBJ1-3, with a weak D call TRBD1 (5 bases). CDR1 and CDR2 (germline): SEHNR, FQNEAQ (reference sequence). This CDR3 has 16 amino acids. Trimming stripped 2 bases from V and 0 bases from J, with 11 bases between. CDR3 amino acids: CASSLRQTNSGNTIYF. CDR3 bases: TGTGCCAGCAGCTTAAGACAGACGAACTCTGGAAACACCATATATTTT.

Only a few counts were recorded for this clone. The V and J genes are TRBV27 and TRBJ2-3; 9 nucleotides line up with TRBD2. The CDR3 is made up of 15 amino acids. Germline CDR1 reads MNHEY; CDR2 reads SMNVEV (reference sequence). With 5 bases clipped from V and 2 bases from J, the junction kept 5 bases outside the gene matches. DNA for the CDR3: TGTGCCAGCAGTCGTAGACTAGCGGTCACAGATACGCAGTATTTT. Translating it yields CASSRRLAVTDTQYF.

This CDR3 reads CASSIDVGEGLPNEQFF. CDR3 in DNA: TGTGCCAGTAGTATAGATGTGGGGGAGGGTCTCCCCAATGAGCAGTTCTTC. V usage is TRBV19 and J usage is TRBJ2-1, with 7 bases matching TRBD2. Trimming took 0 bases from V and 6 from J; bases not matched to a gene: 11. This CDR3 region has 17 residues. Per germline, CDR1 LNHDA and CDR2 SQIVND (reference sequence).

V is TRBV4-1 and J is TRBJ1-4; the D gene is possibly TRBD1 (6 bases). The CDR3 sequence is 13 residues long. From germline, CDR1 is MGHRA and CDR2 YSYEKL. The ends were cut back, 4 bases at V and 7 bases at J, with 10 bases in the middle. The CDR3 nucleotides read TGCGCCAGCAGCCTCAGGGGATTTGAAAAACTGTTTTTT. Its protein product is CASSLRGFEKLFF.

This clone appeared a single time. The rearrangement joins TRBV15 to TRBJ1-2; D remains ambiguous. From germline, CDR1 is LNHNV and CDR2 YYDKDF (reference sequence). The CDR3 runs to 14 residues. The V gene lost 5 bases and the J gene lost 4 bases, with 14 bases spanning the gap. CDR3 sequence (DNA): TGTGCCACCAGCCGGGAAAGGGCCTCCTATGGCTACACCTTC. It codes for CATSRERASYGYTF.

This chain connects TRBV2 to TRBJ2-7; weak D call: TRBD2 (6 bases). V was shortened by 8 bases and J by 4 bases, with 9 bases between the two germline ends. CDR1 and CDR2 (germline): SNHLY, FYNNEI. This CDR3 contains 11 residues. CDR3 nucleotides: TGTGCCAGCGGCGGGATTTACGAGCAGTACTTC. Translated: CASGGIYEQYF.

This rearrangement joins TRBV6-1 to TRBJ2-5; TRBD2 agrees at 9 bases. Unmatched junction bases numbered 13, after V lost 8 bases and J lost 6 bases. Germline CDR1 reads MNHNS; CDR2 reads SASEGT. The CDR3 is 15 residues long. CDR3 region: CASDRVAGVLKTQYF. CDR3 bases: TGTGCCAGCGACCGGGTAGCGGGAGTTCTAAAGACCCAGTACTTC.

CDR3 loop: CASSQARGGDGNEQFF. DNA of the CDR3: TGCGCCAGCAGCCAAGCCAGAGGGGGAGACGGTAATGAGCAGTTCTTC. The gene calls are TRBV4-1 and TRBJ2-1, with a weak D call TRBD1 (6 bases). The CDR3 extends over 16 amino acids. The ends were cut back, 1 base at V and 7 bases at J, with 17 bases in the middle. CDR1 MGHRA and CDR2 YSYEKL come from the germline V gene.

The rearrangement joins TRBV27 to TRBJ1-2; TRBD1 matches 8 bases. This CDR3 is built from 13 residues. J lost 8 bases, V lost 3 bases, and 5 bases had no gene match. Per the germline V gene, CDR1 is MNHEY and CDR2 is SMNVEV (reference sequence). The CDR3 coding sequence is TGTGCCAGCAGTTTTCGACAGGGGTACGGCTACACCTTC. This translates into CASSFRQGYGYTF.

V gene TRBV5-1 combines with J gene TRBJ2-1; 14 positions agree with TRBD2. Germline assignment: CDR1 SGHRS and CDR2 YFSETQ. CDR3 length: 18 residues. V trimming: 4 bases; J trimming: 2 bases; junction bases outside the gene matches: 8. CDR3 DNA sequence: TGCGCCAGCAGCCCGGGACTAGCGGGAGATCTCACCTACAATGAGCAGTTCTTC. This codes for CASSPGLAGDLTYNEQFF.

This chain joins TRBV5-1 and TRBJ2-3, with unresolved D. Germline V gene data show CDR1 as SGHRS and CDR2 as YFSETQ. The CDR3 consists of 14 residues. V lost 5 bases and J 10 bases, leaving 20 bases between the germline ends. The CDR3 region has the DNA TGCGCCAGCAGTTCTCGACAATTAGAAGGCGCGCAGTATTTT. It translates to CASSSRQLEGAQYF.

The V gene is TRBV6-5, the J gene TRBJ2-7; the match to TRBD2 covers 7 bases. The CDR3 consists of 16 residues. Germline loops: CDR1 MNHEY, CDR2 SVGAGI. With V trimmed by 2 bases and J by 0 bases, 7 bases remained unmatched. The CDR3 is CASSYRLAAGSYEQYF. The CDR3 coding sequence is TGTGCCAGCAGTTACAGGCTAGCGGCGGGCTCCTACGAGCAGTACTTC.

This clone came up a few times. J is TRBJ2-1 and V is TRBV5-6; 10 positions agree with TRBD2. The CDR3 is 18 amino acids. The trim removed 1 base at V and 9 bases at J, leaving 16 bases unmatched. Germline lookup yields CDR1 SGHDT and CDR2 YYEEEE. CDR3 DNA sequence: TGTGCCAGCAGCTTGATGTCGGCTAGCGGGGGCATACACGGTGAGCAGTTCTTC. Residues: CASSLMSASGGIHGEQFF.

The CDR3 bases are TGTGCCAGTACGAGCGGGACCAACACCGGGGAGCTGTTTTTT. Residues: CASTSGTNTGELFF. The chain combines TRBV19 with TRBJ2-2; 7 bases match TRBD2. The CDR3 extends over 14 amino acids. CDR1 and CDR2 (germline): LNHDA, SQIVND (reference sequence). V gave up 7 bases and J gave up 2 bases; unmatched junction bases: 4.

The V and J genes are TRBV10-3 and TRBJ2-1; 9 bases map to TRBD2. Germline V lookup: CDR1 ENHRY, CDR2 SYGVKD. V dropped 2 bases and J dropped 7; count of bases not matched to a gene: 9. This CDR3 comprises 16 residues. The CDR3 protein is CAISELPAGGGNEQFF. The DNA for the CDR3 is TGTGCCATCAGTGAGCTCCCAGCGGGAGGTGGGAATGAGCAGTTCTTC.

This clone has more than one count but fewer than ten. The J gene is TRBJ1-1, the V gene TRBV4-1; 8 bases line up with TRBD1. Germline V CDR1 and CDR2: MGHRA, YSYEKL. V lost 5 bases to trimming and J lost 6 bases; unmatched junction nucleotides: 8. The CDR3 runs to 14 residues. CDR3: CASSKQGEGAEAFF. CDR3 in DNA: TGCGCCAGCAGCAAACAGGGGGAAGGGGCTGAAGCTTTCTTT.

This clone was observed a handful of times. The chain couples TRBV4-2 to TRBJ2-1; the match to TRBD2 covers 9 bases. The germline CDR1 and CDR2 sequences are LGHNA and YNFKEQ. The CDR3 has 16 amino acids. Trimming removed 0 bases from V and 6 bases from J; junction bases left unmatched: 6. The CDR3 protein is CASSQDRGLAVNEQFF. The CDR3 nucleotides are TGTGCCAGCAGCCAAGATAGGGGACTAGCCGTCAATGAGCAGTTCTTC.

The chain has TRBV18 and TRBJ2-3, with 9 bases fitting TRBD2. The CDR3 runs to 17 residues. The V and J ends lost 3 bases and 6 bases, in that order; junction bases with no gene match: 13. CDR1 is KGHSH, CDR2 LQKENI, per germline. In nucleotides, the CDR3 is TGTGCCAGCTCACCTGTACGACTAGCGGTCTTAGGGGATACGCAGTATTTT. Translation gives CASSPVRLAVLGDTQYF.

V gene TRBV5-1 combines with J gene TRBJ2-2; the D gene is possibly TRBD1 (5 bases). Germline CDR1 reads SGHRS; CDR2 reads YFSETQ. V lost 0 bases and J lost 3, with 12 bases in between. This CDR3 region has 16 residues. CDR3 protein: CASSLAAGFDTGELFF. The CDR3 region has the DNA TGCGCCAGCAGCTTGGCCGCAGGGTTCGACACCGGGGAGCTGTTTTTT.

V gene TRBV6-5 combines with J gene TRBJ1-5, with 7 bases matching TRBD1. V gave up 6 bases and J gave up 2 bases; unmatched junction bases: 4. Germline-derived CDR1 and CDR2 are MNHEY and SVGAGI. The CDR3 has 14 amino acids. CDR3: CASSYDRGNQPQHF. The CDR3 nucleotides read TGTGCCAGCAGCTACGACAGGGGCAATCAGCCCCAGCATTTT.

This chain links TRBV27 with TRBJ2-7, with a possible D match to TRBD1 (5 bases). Germline CDR1 MNHEY, CDR2 SMNVEV (reference sequence). The length of the CDR3 is 14 residues. V shed 2 bases and J shed 2 bases, with 10 bases lying between them. Written as DNA, the CDR3 is TGTGCCAGCAGTTTACGGGCAGGGCCCTACGAGCAGTACTTC. It codes for CASSLRAGPYEQYF.

V usage is TRBV28 and J usage is TRBJ2-7; D possibly corresponds to TRBD1 (6 bases). Germline V gene data show CDR1 as MDHEN and CDR2 as SYDVKM. The CDR3 covers 16 residues. Trimming shortened V by 5 bases and J by 2 bases, and 19 bases separated the two germline ends. CDR3 protein: CASSTPAAGVTYEQYF. The CDR3 region has the DNA TGTGCCAGCAGTACCCCCGCGGCAGGGGTAACCTACGAGCAGTACTTC.

This clone was counted a few times. This chain connects TRBV28 to TRBJ1-2; D gene unclear. Per the germline V gene, CDR1 is MDHEN and CDR2 is SYDVKM. Trimming took 5 bases from V and 4 from J, leaving 11 bases between them. This CDR3 comprises 13 residues. Here the CDR3 reads CASSAHGFYGYTF. In nucleotides, the CDR3 is TGTGCCAGCAGTGCGCACGGGTTCTATGGCTACACCTTC.

The chain is built from TRBV7-9 and TRBJ2-5; tentative D call: TRBD1 (5 bases). The CDR3 contains 14 residues. The V end was cut by 5 bases, the J end by 2 bases, with 12 bases between. Germline V gene data show CDR1 as SEHNR and CDR2 as FQNEAQ (reference sequence). CDR3 loop: CASSPPDTQETQYF. The CDR3 DNA is TGTGCCAGCAGCCCCCCGGACACTCAAGAGACCCAGTACTTC. The full variable domain, completed using reference TRBV7-9 and TRBJ2-5, is DTGVSQNPRHKITKRGQNVTFRCDPISEHNRLYWYRQTLGQGPEFLTYFQNEAQLEKSRLLSDRFSAERPKGSFSTLEIQRTEQGDSAMYLCASSPPDTQETQYFGPGTRLLVL.